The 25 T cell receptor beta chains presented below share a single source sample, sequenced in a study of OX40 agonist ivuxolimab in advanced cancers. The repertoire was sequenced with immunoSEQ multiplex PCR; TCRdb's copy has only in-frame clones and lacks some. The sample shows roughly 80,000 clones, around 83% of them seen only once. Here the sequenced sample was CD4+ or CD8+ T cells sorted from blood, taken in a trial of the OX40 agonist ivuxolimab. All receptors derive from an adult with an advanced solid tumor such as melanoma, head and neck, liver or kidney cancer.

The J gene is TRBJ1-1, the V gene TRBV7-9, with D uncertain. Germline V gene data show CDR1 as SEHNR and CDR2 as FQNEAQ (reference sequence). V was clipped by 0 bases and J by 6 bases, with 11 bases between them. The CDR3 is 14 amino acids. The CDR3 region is CASSLATGSAEAFF. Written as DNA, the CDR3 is TGTGCCAGCAGCTTAGCTACCGGGAGCGCTGAAGCTTTCTTT.

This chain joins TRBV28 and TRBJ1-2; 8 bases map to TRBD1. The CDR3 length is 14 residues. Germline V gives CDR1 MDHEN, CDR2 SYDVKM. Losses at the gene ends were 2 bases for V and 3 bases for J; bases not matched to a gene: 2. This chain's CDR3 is CASSLEDRDYGYTF. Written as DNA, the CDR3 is TGTGCCAGCAGTTTAGAGGACAGGGACTATGGCTACACCTTC.

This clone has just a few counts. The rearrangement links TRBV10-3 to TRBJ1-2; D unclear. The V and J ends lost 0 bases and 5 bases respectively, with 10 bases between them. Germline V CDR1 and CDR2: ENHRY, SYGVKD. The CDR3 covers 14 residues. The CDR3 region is CAISESGLSYGYTF. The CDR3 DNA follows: TGTGCCATCAGTGAGTCAGGGCTAAGTTATGGCTACACCTTC.

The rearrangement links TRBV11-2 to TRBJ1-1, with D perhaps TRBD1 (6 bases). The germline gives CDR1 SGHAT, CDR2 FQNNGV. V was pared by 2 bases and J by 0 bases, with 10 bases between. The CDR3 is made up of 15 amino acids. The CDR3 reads CASSLSDSLNTEAFF. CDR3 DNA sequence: TGTGCCAGCAGCTTATCGGACAGCCTGAACACTGAAGCTTTCTTT. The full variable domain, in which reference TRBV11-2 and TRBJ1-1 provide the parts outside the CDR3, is EAGVAQSPRYKIIEKRQSVAFWCNPISGHATLYWYQQILGQGPKLLIQFQNNGVVDDSQLPKDRFSAERLKGVDSTLKIQPAKLEDSAVYLCASSLSDSLNTEAFFGQGTRLTVV.

CDR3 in DNA: TGCACCAGCAGCCGGGTGACAGGGTGTCAAACCACTGAAGCTTTCTTT. Its protein is CTSSRVTGCQTTEAFF. The rearrangement links TRBV1 to TRBJ1-1; the D call in the table, TRBD1, was not verified against the DNA. TRBV1 is recorded as a pseudogene. The CDR3 is 16 amino acids.

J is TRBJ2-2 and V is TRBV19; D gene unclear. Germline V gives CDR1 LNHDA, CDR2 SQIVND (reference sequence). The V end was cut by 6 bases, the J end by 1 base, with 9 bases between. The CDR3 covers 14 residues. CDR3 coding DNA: TGTGCCAGTAGCCGGACGGGGAACACCGGGGAGCTGTTTTTT. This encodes CASSRTGNTGELFF.

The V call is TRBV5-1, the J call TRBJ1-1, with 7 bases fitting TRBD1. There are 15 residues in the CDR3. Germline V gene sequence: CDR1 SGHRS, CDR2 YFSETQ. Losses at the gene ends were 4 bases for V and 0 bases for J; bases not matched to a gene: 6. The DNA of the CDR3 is TGCGCCAGCAGCCGGGGGGACAGCATGAACACTGAAGCTTTCTTT. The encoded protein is CASSRGDSMNTEAFF.

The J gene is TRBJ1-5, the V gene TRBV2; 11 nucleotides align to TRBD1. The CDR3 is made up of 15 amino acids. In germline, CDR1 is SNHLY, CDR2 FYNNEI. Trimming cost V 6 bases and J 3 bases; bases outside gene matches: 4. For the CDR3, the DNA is TGTGCCAGCAGGGGGGACAGGGGGGTCAATCAGCCCCAGCATTTT. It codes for CASRGDRGVNQPQHF.

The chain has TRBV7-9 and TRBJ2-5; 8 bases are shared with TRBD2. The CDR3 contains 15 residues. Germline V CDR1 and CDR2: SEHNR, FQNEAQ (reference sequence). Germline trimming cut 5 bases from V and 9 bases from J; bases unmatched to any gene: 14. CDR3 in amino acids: CASSPWTSPGQAQYF. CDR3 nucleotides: TGTGCCAGCAGCCCTTGGACTAGCCCCGGCCAGGCCCAGTACTTC.

The CDR3 DNA is TGTGCCAGCAGTAGCCCATGGACAGGGAGGAATGAAAAACTGTTTTTT. Protein sequence: CASSSPWTGRNEKLFF. The V call is TRBV28, the J call TRBJ1-4, with 8 positions matching TRBD1. This CDR3 is 16 amino acids long. V was clipped by 5 bases and J by 5 bases; unmatched bases: 10. Germline values: CDR1 MDHEN, CDR2 SYDVKM. The full variable domain, in which reference TRBV28 and TRBJ1-4 provide the parts outside the CDR3, is DVKVTQSSRYLVKRTGEKVFLECVQDMDHENMFWYRQDPGLGLRLIYFSYDVKMKEKGDIPEGYSVSREKKERFSLILESASTNQTSMYLCASSSPWTGRNEKLFFGSGTQLSVL.

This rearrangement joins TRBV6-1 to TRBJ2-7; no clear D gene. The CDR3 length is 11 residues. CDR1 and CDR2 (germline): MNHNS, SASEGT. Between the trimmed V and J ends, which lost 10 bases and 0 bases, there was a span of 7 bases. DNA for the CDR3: TGTGCCATCGGTTACTCCTACGAGCAGTACTTC. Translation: CAIGYSYEQYF.

CDR3: CASSMTGLDYGYTF. CDR3 in DNA: TGTGCCAGCAGCATGACAGGGCTGGACTATGGCTACACCTTC. The chain carries TRBV7-9 and TRBJ1-2; 7 bases match TRBD1. V trimming: 5 bases; J trimming: 3 bases; junction bases outside the gene matches: 6. Germline CDR1 reads SEHNR; CDR2 reads FQNEAQ (reference sequence). The CDR3 extends over 14 amino acids.

The CDR3 region is CASSQGVNEQFF. CDR3 nucleotide sequence: TGTGCCAGCAGCCAAGGGGTCAATGAGCAGTTCTTC. The chain carries TRBV14 and TRBJ2-1; D remains ambiguous. Trimming removed 1 base at V and 6 bases at J, with 4 bases between. The CDR3 contains 12 residues. Germline CDR1 is SGHDN and CDR2 is FVKESK. Based on the CDR3 plus reference TRBV14 and TRBJ2-1, the full variable domain is EAGVTQFPSHSVIEKGQTVTLRCDPISGHDNLYWYRRVMGKEIKFLLHFVKESKQDESGMPNNRFLAERTGGTYSTLKVQPAELEDSGVYFCASSQGVNEQFFGPGTRLTVL.

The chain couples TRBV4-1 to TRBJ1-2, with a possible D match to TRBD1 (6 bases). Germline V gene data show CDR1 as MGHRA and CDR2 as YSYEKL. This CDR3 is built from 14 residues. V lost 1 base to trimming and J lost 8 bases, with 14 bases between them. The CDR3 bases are TGCGCCAGCAGCCAAGTCGGCCCGCAGGGGGGCTACACCTTC. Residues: CASSQVGPQGGYTF.

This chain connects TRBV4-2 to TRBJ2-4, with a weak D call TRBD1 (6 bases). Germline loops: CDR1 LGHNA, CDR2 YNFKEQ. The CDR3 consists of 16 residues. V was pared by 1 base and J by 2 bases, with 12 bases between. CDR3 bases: TGTGCCAGCAGCCAAGGGACATGGGACACCAAAAACATTCAGTACTTC. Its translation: CASSQGTWDTKNIQYF.

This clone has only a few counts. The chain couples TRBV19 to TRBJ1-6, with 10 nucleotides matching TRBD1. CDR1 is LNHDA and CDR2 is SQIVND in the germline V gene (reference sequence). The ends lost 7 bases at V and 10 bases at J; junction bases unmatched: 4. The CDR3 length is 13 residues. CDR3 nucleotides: TGTGCCAGTAAAGACAGGGGGCAATCACCCCTCCACTTT. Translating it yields CASKDRGQSPLHF.

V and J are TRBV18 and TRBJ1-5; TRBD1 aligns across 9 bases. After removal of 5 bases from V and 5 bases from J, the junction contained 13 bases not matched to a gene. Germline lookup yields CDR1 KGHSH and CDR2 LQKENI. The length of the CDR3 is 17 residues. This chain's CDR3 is CASSSTPTGTGYQPQHF. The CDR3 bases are TGTGCCAGCTCATCAACTCCTACCGGGACAGGGTATCAGCCCCAGCATTTT.

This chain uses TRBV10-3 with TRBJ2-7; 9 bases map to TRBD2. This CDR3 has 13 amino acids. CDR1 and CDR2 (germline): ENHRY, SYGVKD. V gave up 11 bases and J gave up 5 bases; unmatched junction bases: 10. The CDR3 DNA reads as TGTGCCGCGGGGCGGGGGGGATTCGACGAGCAGTACTTC. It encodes CAAGRGGFDEQYF.

CDR3 nucleotide sequence: TGTGCCAGTAGTAGGGGGGCCTATGGCTACACCTTC. Its protein product is CASSRGAYGYTF. The gene calls are TRBV19 and TRBJ1-2, with D possibly being TRBD1 (6 bases). CDR3 size: 12 residues. V was shortened by 4 bases and J by 4 bases, with 7 bases between the two germline ends. Germline CDR1 LNHDA, CDR2 SQIVND (reference sequence).

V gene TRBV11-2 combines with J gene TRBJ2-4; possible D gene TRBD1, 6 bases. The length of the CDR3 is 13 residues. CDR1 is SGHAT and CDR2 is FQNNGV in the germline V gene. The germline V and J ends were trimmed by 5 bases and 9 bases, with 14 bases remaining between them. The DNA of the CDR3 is TGTGCCAGCAGCAATGACAGGACGGGCATTCAGTACTTC. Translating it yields CASSNDRTGIQYF.

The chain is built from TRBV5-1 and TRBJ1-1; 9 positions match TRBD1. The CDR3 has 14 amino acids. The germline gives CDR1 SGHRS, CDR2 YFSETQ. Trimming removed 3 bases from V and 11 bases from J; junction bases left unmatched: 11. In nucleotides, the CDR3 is TGCGCCAGCAGCTCAGGGACAGGGCAGAGGTGGGCTTTCTTT. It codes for CASSSGTGQRWAFF.

The CDR3, as DNA: TGTGCCAGCAGTGCATGGGACAGGCCCAACACTGAAGCTTTCTTT. Its translation: CASSAWDRPNTEAFF. The chain links TRBV27 to TRBJ1-1; 8 positions agree with TRBD1. J lost 2 bases, V lost 5 bases, and 7 bases had no gene match. Germline V CDR1 and CDR2: MNHEY, SMNVEV (reference sequence). The CDR3 covers 15 residues.

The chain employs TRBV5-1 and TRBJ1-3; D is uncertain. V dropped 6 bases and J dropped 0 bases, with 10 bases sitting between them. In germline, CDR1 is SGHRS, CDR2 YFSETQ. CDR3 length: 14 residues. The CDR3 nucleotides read TGCGCCAGCATGGTAGGCCTCTCTGGAAACACCATATATTTT. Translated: CASMVGLSGNTIYF.

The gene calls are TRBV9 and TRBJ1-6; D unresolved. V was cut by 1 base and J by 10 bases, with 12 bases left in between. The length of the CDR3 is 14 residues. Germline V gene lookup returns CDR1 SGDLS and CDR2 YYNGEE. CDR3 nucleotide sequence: TGTGCCAGCAGCGTACAGGAGGGAGGATCACCCCTCCACTTT. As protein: CASSVQEGGSPLHF.

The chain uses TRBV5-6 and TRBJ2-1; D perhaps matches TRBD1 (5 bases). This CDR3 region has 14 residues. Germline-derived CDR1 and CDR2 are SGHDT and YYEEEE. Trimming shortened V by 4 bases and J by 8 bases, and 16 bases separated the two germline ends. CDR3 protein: CASSQVGQGDEQFF. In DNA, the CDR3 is TGTGCCAGCAGCCAGGTGGGTCAGGGTGATGAGCAGTTCTTC.